The subject of this entry is one T cell receptor (beta chain). The data stem from a study of T cell responses to AZD1222 COVID-19 vaccine. Study at large: Both about-4-week and about-12-week second-dose recipients were combined.

CDR3 length equals 13 residues. The V and J ends lost 1 base and 8 bases respectively, with 9 bases between them. Germline CDR1 reads GTSNPN; CDR2 reads SVGIG (reference sequence). Using immunoSEQ multiplex PCR, the repertoire was profiled, and TCRdb retains in-frame clones only, with some absent. The sample yields 84,000 or so clones, around nine tenths seen once. The sequence came from an adult in good health. The J gene is TRBJ1-6, the V gene TRBV30, with D uncertain. The sample in question was peripheral blood, obtained on day 0 of AZD1222 vaccination. This CDR3 is CAWSGQEYSPLHF. The CDR3 DNA reads as TGTGCCTGGAGTGGGCAGGAGTATTCACCCCTCCACTTT.